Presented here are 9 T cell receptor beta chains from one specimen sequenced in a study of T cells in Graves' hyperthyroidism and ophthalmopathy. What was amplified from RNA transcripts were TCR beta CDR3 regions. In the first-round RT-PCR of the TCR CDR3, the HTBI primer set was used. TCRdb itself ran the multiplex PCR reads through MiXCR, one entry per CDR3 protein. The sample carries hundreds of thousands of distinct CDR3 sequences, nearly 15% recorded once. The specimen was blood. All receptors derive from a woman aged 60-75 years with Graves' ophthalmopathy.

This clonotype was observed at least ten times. This CDR3 reads CATSDLGTSGGADTQYF. In nucleotides, the CDR3 is TGTGCCACCAGTGATCTCGGGACTAGCGGAGGGGCAGATACGCAGTATTTT. This sequence joins TRBV24-1 and TRBJ2-3; TRBD2 agrees at 11 bases. V lost 3 bases to trimming and J lost 4 bases; unmatched junction nucleotides: 8. Germline V CDR1 and CDR2: KGHDR, SFDVKD. This CDR3 has 17 residues.

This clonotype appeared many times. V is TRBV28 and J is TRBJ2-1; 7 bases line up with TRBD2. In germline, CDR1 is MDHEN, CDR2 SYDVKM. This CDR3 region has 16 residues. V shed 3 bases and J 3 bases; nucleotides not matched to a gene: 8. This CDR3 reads CASSFARENLYNEQFF. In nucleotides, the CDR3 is TGTGCCAGCAGTTTCGCGCGGGAGAACCTCTACAATGAGCAGTTCTTC.

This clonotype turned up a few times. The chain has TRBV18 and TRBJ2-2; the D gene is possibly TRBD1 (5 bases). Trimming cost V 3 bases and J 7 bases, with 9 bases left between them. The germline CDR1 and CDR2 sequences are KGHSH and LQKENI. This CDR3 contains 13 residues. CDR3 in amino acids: CASSPFQGGELFF. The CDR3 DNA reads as TGTGCCAGCTCACCTTTTCAGGGCGGGGAGCTGTTTTTT.

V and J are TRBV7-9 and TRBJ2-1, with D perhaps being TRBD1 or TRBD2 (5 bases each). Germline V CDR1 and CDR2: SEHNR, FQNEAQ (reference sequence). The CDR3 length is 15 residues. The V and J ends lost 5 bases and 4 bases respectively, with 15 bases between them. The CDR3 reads CASSTEGNRYNEQFF. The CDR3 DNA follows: TGTGCCAGCAGCACCGAGGGGAACAGGTACAATGAGCAGTTCTTC.

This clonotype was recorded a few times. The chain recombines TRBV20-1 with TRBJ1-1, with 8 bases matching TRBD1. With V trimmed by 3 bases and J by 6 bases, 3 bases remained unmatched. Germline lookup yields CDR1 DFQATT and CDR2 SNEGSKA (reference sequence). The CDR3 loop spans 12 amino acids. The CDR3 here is CSARDRVAEAFF. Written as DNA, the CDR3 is TGCAGTGCTAGGGACAGGGTTGCTGAAGCTTTCTTT.

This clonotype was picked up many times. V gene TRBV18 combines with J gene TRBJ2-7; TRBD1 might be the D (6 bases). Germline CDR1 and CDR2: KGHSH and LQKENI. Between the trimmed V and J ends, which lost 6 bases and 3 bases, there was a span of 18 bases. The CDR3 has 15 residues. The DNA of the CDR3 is TGTGCCAGCTCGCCGACAGGCGTCGTGATCTACGAGCAGTACTTC. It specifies CASSPTGVVIYEQYF.

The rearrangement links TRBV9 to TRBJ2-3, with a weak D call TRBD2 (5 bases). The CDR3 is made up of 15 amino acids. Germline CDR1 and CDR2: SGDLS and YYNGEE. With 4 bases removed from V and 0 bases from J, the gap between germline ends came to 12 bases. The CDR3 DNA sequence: TGTGCCAGCAGCCCGAGGTCTAGCAGCACAGATACGCAGTATTTT. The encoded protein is CASSPRSSSTDTQYF.

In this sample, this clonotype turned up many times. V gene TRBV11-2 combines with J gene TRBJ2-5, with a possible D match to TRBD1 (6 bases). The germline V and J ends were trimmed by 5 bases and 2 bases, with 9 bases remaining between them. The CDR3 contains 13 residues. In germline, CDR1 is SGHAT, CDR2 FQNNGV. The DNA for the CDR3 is TGTGCCAGCAGCACCCAGGGGCAAGAGACCCAGTACTTC. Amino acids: CASSTQGQETQYF.

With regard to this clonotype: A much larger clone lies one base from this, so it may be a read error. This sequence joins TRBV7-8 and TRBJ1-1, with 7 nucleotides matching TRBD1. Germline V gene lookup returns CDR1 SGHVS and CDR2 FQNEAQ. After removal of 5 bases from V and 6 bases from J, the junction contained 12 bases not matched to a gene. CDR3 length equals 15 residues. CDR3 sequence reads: CASSPWQGGGPEAFF. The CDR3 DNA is TGTGCCAGCAGCCCTTGGCAGGGGGGGGGCCCTGAAGCTTTCTTT.